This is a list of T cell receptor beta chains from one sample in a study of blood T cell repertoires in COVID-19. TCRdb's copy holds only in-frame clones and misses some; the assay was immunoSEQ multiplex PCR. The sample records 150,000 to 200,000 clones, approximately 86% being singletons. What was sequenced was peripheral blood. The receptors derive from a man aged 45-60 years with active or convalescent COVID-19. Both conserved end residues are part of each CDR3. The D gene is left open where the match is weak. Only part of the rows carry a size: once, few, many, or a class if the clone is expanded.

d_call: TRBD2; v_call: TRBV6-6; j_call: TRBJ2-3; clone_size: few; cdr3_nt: TGTGCCAGCAGTCTCAGTCTTGGCGGGAGTGGAACAGATACGCAGTATTTT; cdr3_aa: CASSLSLGGSGTDTQYF
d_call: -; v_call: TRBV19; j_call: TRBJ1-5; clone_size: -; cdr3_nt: TGTGCCAGTAGTATAGTTGGCAGTAGCAATCAGCCCCAGCATTTT; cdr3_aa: CASSIVGSSNQPQHF
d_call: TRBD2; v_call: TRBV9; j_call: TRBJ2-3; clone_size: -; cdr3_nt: TGTGCCAGCAGCGTCCTAGCGGGGGAGGTGGATACGCAGTATTTT; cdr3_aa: CASSVLAGEVDTQYF
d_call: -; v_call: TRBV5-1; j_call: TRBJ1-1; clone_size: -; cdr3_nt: TGCGCCAGCAGCCTCGCGGGGTTCAACACTGAAGCTTTCTTT; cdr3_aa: CASSLAGFNTEAFF
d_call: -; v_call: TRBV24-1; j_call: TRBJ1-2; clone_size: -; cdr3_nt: TGTGCCACCAGTGTTACGGGACTAAACTATGGCTACACCTTC; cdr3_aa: CATSVTGLNYGYTF
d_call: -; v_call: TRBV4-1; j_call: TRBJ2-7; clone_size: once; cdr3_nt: TGCGCCAGCAGCCAAGGGGAGCGCGCCTACGAGCAGTACTTC; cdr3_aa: CASSQGERAYEQYF
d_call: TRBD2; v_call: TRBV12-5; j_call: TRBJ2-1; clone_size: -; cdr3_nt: TGTGCTAGTGGTTCCCGACTGGGACTAGCGGGAGTGGCCTACAATGAGCAGTTCTTC; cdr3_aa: CASGSRLGLAGVAYNEQFF
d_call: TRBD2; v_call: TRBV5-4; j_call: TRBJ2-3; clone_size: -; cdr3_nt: TGTGCCAGCAGTTTTTCTAGCGGGAGGGCCGGACAGGATACGCAGTATTTT; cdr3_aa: CASSFSSGRAGQDTQYF
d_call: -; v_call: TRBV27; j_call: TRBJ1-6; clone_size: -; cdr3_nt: TGTGCCAGCAGTTTATCGGGAGGGTCCCCCCTCCACTTT; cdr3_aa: CASSLSGGSPLHF
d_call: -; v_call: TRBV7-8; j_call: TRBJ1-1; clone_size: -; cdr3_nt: TGTGCCAGCAGCTTAGTGCGGGAAATGAACACTGAAGCTTTCTTT; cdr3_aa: CASSLVREMNTEAFF
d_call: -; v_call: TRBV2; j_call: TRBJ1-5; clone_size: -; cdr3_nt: TGTGCCAGCAGTGAGGAGGTTCCGGGGGATCAGCCCCAGCATTTT; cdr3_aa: CASSEEVPGDQPQHF
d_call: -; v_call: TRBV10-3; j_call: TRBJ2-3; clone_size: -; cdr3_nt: TGTGCCACCTCTCCGGGAATAGGTCGGGCGGGGGCTAGCACAGATACGCAGTATTTT; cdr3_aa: CATSPGIGRAGASTDTQYF
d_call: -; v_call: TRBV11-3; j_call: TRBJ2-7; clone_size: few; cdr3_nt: TGTGCCAGCAGCTCCCTCTCAGCGAGCAACTCCTACGAGCAGTACTTC; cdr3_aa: CASSSLSASNSYEQYF
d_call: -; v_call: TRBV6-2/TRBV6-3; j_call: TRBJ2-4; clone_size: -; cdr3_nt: TGTGCCAGCAGTTCGATAGCGGGACAGGGTAGAGAGTCTTTTTCGGACATTCAGTACTTC; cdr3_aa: CASSSIAGQGRESFSDIQYF
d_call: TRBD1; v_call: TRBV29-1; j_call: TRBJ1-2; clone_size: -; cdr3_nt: TGCAGCGTTGCCCGAGTCGTGGGGACAGGCGACTATGGCTACACCTTC; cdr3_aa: CSVARVVGTGDYGYTF
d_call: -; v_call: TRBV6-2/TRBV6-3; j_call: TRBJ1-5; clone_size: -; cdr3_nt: TGTGCCAGCAGCGTGGGGAGGCGGACAATTAGCAATCAGCCCCAGCATTTT; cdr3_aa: CASSVGRRTISNQPQHF
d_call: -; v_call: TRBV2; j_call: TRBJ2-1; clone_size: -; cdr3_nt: TGTGCCAGCAGTACTCCAGCGGCCCCAGACGATTACAATGAGCAGTTCTTC; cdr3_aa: CASSTPAAPDDYNEQFF
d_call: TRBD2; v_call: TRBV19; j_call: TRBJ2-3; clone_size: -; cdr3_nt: TGTGCCAGTCGCTCCCTCAGCGGGAACCCAGATACGCAGTATTTT; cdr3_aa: CASRSLSGNPDTQYF
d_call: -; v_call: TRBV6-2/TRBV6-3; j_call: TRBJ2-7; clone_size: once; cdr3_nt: TGTGCCAGCAGTCTCCTCCCGCGGGCCGCTAACGAGCAGTACTTC; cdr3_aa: CASSLLPRAANEQYF
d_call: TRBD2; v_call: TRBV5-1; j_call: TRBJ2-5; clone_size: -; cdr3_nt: TGCGCCAGCAGCTGGACTAGCGGGGCTCAAGAGACCCAGTACTTC; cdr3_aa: CASSWTSGAQETQYF
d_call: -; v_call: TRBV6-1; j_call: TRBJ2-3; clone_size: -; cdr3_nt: TGTGCCAGCAGTGAAAGACATCCTCGCACAGATACGCAGTATTTT; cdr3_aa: CASSERHPRTDTQYF
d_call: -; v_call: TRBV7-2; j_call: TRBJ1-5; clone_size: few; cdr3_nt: TGTGCCAGCAGCCAGGGCTTAAGTGGCAATCAGCCCCAGCATTTT; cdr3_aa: CASSQGLSGNQPQHF
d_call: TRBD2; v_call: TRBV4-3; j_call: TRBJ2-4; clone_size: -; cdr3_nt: TGCGCCAGCAGCCAAGATATGACTAGCGGGAGTCGTAGAAACATTCAGTACTTC; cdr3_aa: CASSQDMTSGSRRNIQYF
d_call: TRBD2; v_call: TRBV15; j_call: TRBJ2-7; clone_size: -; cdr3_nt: TGTGCCACCAGCAGAGATGTGGCTAGCGGGAGCTACGAGCAGTACTTC; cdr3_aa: CATSRDVASGSYEQYF
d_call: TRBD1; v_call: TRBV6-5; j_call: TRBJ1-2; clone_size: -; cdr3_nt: TGTGCCAGCAGTTACCGCCCCGGGACAGCCCTCGTGGGCTACACCTTC; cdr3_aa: CASSYRPGTALVGYTF
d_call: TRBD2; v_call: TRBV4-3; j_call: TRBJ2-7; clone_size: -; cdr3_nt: TGCGCCAGCAGCCAAGGGAGCGGGGGGACCTACGAGCAGTACTTC; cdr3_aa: CASSQGSGGTYEQYF
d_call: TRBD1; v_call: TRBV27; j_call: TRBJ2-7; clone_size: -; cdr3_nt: TGTGCCAGCAGCTTACAGGACAGGATCTCCTACGAGCAGTACTTC; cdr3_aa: CASSLQDRISYEQYF
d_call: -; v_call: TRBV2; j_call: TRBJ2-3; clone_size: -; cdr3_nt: TGTGCCAGCAGTGAACAGGGGAGGGCAGCAGATACGCAGTATTTT; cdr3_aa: CASSEQGRAADTQYF
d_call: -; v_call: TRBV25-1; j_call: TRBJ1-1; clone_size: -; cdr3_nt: TGTGCCAGCAGTGCCGGGGTGAACACTGAAGCTTTCTTT; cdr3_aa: CASSAGVNTEAFF
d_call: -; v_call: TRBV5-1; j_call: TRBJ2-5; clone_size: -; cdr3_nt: TGCGCCAGCAGCTCCGGGAATAGCCAAGAGACCCAGTACTTC; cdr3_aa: CASSSGNSQETQYF
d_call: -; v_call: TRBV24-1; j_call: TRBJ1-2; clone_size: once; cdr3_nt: TGTGCCACCAGTGACCACCCGGCAGGCAGGGCTTCGGTGGGCTACACCTTC; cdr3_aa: CATSDHPAGRASVGYTF
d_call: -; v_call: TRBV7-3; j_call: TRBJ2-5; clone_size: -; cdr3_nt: TGTGCCAAACAGGCCTCCTTTAACGTGGGGGAGACCCAGTACTTC; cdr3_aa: CAKQASFNVGETQYF
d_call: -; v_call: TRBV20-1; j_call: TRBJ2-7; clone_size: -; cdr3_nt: TGCAGTGCTAGTATCGTACAGCGGGCCTACGAGCAGTACTTC; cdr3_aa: CSASIVQRAYEQYF
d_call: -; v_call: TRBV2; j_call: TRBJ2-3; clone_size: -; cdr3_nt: TGTGCCAGCACTCAGGGGTCAGATACGCAGTATTTT; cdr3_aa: CASTQGSDTQYF
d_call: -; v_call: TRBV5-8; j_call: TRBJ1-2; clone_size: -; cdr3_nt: TGTGCCAGCAGCCGCCGGGGGGTAGGGGTGAATAGTGGCTACACCTTC; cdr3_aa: CASSRRGVGVNSGYTF
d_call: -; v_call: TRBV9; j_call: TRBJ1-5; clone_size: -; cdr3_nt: TGTGCCAGCAGCGTAGGAGGACTATCCAATCAGCCCCAGCATTTT; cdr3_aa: CASSVGGLSNQPQHF
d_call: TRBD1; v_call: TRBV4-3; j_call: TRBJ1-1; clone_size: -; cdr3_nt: TGCGCCAGCAGCCGGGCCGACAGGGTCGGAGCTTTCTTT; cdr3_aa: CASSRADRVGAFF
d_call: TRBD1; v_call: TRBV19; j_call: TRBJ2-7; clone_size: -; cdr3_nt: TGTGCCAGTAGTAGGGGACAGCAGCCCTACGAGCAGTACTTC; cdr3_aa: CASSRGQQPYEQYF
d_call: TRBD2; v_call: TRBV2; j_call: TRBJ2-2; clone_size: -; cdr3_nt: TGTGCCAGCAGCCGAGCGGGAGGGAACACCGGGGAGCTGTTTTTT; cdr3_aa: CASSRAGGNTGELFF
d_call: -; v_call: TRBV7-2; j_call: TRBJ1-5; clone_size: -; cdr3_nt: TGTGCCAGCAGCTTAGGGGGCGGATTGAATCAGCCCCAGCATTTT; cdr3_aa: CASSLGGGLNQPQHF
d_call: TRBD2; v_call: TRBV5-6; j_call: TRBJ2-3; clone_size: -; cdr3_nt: TGTGCCAGCAGCTTATCGGGAGGGCTCGCAGATACGCAGTATTTT; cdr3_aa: CASSLSGGLADTQYF
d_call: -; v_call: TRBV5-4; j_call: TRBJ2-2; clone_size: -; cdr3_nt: TGTGCCAGCAGCTTGGGTAGCGGGAACACCGGGGAGCTGTTTTTT; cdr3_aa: CASSLGSGNTGELFF
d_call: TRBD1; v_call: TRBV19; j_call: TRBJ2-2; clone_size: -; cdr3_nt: TGTGCCAGTAGCCCAGGGGGTGGGACCGGGGAGCTGTTTTTT; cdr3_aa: CASSPGGGTGELFF
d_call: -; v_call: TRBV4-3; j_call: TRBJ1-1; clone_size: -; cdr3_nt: TGCGCCAGCAGCCAAGATCCGGGGTTGAACACTGAAGCTTTCTTT; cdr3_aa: CASSQDPGLNTEAFF
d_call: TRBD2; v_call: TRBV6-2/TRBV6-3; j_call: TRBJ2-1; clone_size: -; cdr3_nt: TGTGCCAGCAGTTGGGTACTAGCGGGAGTAGGGGATGAGCAGTTCTTC; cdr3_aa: CASSWVLAGVGDEQFF
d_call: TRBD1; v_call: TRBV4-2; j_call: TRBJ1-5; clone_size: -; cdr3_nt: TGTGCCAGCAGCCAAGGATTGGGACAGGGTTATCAGCCCCAGCATTTT; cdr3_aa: CASSQGLGQGYQPQHF
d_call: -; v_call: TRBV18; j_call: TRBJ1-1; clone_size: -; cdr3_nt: TGTGCCAGCTCACCACCGTCAGGTAACACTGAAGCTTTCTTT; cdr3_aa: CASSPPSGNTEAFF
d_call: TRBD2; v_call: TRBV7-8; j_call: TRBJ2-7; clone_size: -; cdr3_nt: TGTGCCAGCAGCTTAGGGCTAGCGGGAGTGTACGAGCAGTACTTC; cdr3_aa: CASSLGLAGVYEQYF
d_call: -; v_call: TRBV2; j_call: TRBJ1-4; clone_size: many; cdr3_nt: TGTGCCAGCAGTTTAAAGTCGGCTAATGAAAAACTGTTTTTT; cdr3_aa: CASSLKSANEKLFF
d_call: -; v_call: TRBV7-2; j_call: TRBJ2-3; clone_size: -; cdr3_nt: TGTGCCAGCAGCTTAAATAGCTTCGCTAGCACAGATACGCAGTATTTT; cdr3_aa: CASSLNSFASTDTQYF
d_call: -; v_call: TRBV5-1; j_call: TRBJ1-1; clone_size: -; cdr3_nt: TGCGCCAGCAGCTTGGAACGACAGTTTGAAGCTTTCTTT; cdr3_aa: CASSLERQFEAFF
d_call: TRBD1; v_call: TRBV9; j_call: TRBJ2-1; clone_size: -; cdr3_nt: TGTGCCAGCAGCGCCGGGACAGGGAGTTACAATGAGCAGTTCTTC; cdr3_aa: CASSAGTGSYNEQFF
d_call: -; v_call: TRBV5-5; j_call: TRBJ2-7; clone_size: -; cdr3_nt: TGTGCCAGCAGCTTGGTACCTAGCGAGGTTGTCGAGCAGTACTTC; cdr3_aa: CASSLVPSEVVEQYF
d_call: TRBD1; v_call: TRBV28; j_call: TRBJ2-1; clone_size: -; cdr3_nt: TGTGCCAGCAGCCTTGGTGGTGACAGGGCAAAGCAGTTCTTC; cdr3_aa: CASSLGGDRAKQFF